The clone carrying this T cell receptor (beta chain) was seen once. These data come from a study of blood T cell repertoires in COVID-19. As for the study in general: Spain, Italy and the United States supplied samples that represented acute and convalescent COVID-19.

In germline, CDR1 is LGHNA, CDR2 YNFKEQ. V shed 1 base, J shed 5 bases, and the junction held 3 bases outside the gene matches. The CDR3 has 15 amino acids. How the authors handled the data: Reference gene primer amplification yielded estimated nucleated cell counts. The method was immunoSEQ multiplex PCR; TCRdb's version includes in-frame clones alone and lacks a portion of them. V, J and clone size are taken as reported in that table, and D and trimming were inferred from the DNA itself. The data contain roughly 65,000 clones, about nine tenths of them singletons. The J gene is TRBJ2-1, the V gene TRBV4-2; 9 nucleotides align to TRBD2. What was sequenced was peripheral blood. The sequence was collected from a man in his 60s with acute or convalescent COVID-19. In nucleotides, the CDR3 is TGTGCCAGCAGCCAAGGAGCGGGGGGTCACAATGAGCAGTTCTTC. Translation gives CASSQGAGGHNEQFF.